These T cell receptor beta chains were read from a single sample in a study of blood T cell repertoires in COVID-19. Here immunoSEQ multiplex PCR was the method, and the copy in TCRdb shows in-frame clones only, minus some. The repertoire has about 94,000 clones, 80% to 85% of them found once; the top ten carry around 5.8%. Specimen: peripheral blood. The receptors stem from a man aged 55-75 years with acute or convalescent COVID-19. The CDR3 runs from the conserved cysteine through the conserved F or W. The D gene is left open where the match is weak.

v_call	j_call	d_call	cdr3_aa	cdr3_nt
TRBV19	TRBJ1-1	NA	CASRYRVRGTEAFF	TGTGCCAGTAGGTACAGGGTAAGAGGCACTGAAGCTTTCTTT
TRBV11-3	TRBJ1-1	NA	CASSLGGENTEAFF	TGTGCCAGCAGCTTGGGGGGGGAGAACACTGAAGCTTTCTTT
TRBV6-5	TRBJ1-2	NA	CASSYSDRNYGYTF	TGTGCCAGCAGTTACTCAGACAGGAACTATGGCTACACCTTC
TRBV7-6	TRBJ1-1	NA	CASSLGTATEAFF	TGTGCCAGCAGCTTAGGGACAGCTACTGAAGCTTTCTTT
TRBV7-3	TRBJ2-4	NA	CASSLSGVTKNIQYF	TGTGCCAGCAGCTTATCAGGGGTAACCAAAAACATTCAGTACTTC
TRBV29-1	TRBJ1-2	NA	CSVEQGTNGYTF	TGCAGCGTTGAACAGGGCACCAATGGCTACACCTTC
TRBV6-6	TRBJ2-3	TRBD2	CASSPGLAGGWDTQYF	TGTGCCAGCAGCCCGGGACTAGCGGGGGGTTGGGATACGCAGTATTTT
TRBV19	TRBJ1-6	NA	CASSGGAGANSPLHF	TGTGCCAGTAGTGGGGGAGCGGGGGCCAATTCACCCCTCCACTTT
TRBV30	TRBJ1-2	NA	CAWSVFGEGYTF	TGTGCCTGGAGTGTATTCGGGGAAGGCTACACCTTC
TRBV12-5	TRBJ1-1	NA	CASGLVGDTEAFF	TGTGCTAGTGGTTTGGTAGGGGACACTGAAGCTTTCTTT
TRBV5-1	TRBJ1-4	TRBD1	CASSLVPDRGQKLFF	TGCGCCAGCAGCTTGGTGCCCGACAGGGGGCAGAAACTGTTTTTT
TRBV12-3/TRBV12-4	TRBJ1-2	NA	CASSPDRNYGYTF	TGTGCCAGCAGTCCTGACAGAAACTATGGCTACACCTTC